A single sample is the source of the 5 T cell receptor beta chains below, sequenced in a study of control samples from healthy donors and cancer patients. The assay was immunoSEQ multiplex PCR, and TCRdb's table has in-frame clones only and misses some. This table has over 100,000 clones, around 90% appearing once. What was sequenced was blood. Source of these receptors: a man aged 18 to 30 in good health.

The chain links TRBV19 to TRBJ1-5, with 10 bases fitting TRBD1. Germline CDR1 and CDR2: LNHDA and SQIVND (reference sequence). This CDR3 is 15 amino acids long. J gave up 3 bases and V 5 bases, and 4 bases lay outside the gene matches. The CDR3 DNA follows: TGTGCCAGTAGTCCGGGACAGGGGCCCAATCAGCCCCAGCATTTT. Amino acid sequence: CASSPGQGPNQPQHF.

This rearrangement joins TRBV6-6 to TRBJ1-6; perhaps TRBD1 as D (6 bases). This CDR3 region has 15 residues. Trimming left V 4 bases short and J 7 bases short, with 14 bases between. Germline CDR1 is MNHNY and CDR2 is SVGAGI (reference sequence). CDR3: CASSFPDSKNSPLHF. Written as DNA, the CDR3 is TGTGCCAGCAGTTTCCCGGACAGTAAAAATTCACCCCTCCACTTT.

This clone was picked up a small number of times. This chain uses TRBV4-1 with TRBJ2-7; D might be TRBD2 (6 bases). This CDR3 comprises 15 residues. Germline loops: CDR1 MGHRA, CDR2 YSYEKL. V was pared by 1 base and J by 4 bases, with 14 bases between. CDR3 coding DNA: TGCGCCAGCAGCCAAGCACTAGCTAACTTTTACGAGCAGTACTTC. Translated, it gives CASSQALANFYEQYF.

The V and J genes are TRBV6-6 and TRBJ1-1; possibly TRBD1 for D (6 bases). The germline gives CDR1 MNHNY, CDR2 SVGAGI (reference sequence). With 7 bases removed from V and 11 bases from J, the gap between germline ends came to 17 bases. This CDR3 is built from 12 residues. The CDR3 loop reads CASIRWGAGAFF. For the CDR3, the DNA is TGTGCCAGCATAAGGTGGGGGGCGGGGGCTTTCTTT.

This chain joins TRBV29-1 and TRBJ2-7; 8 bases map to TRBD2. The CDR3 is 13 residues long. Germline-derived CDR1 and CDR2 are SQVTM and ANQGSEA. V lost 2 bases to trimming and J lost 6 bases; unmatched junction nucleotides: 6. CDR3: CSVELGGGFEQYF. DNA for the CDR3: TGCAGCGTTGAATTAGGCGGGGGGTTCGAGCAGTACTTC.